This record looks at one T cell receptor (beta chain) sequence and its context. The CDR3 is made up of 13 amino acids. Germline lookup yields CDR1 SEHNR and CDR2 FQNEAQ (reference sequence). V lost 1 base, J lost 10 bases, and 13 bases lay in between. Study processing details: The authors estimated nucleated cell counts from reference gene primer amplification. Data came from immunoSEQ multiplex PCR; TCRdb stores just in-frame clones and leaves some out. The V and J calls and clone size are taken from that table; D and trimming were inferred from the DNA. The profile covers 88,000 or so clones, with approximately 86% appearing a single time and approximately 6.8% taken by the ten largest. The sample is drawn from a study of blood T cell repertoires in COVID-19. Study background: Researchers got acute and convalescent COVID-19 samples from the United States, Italy and Spain. In each case, the material was cDNA or gDNA derived from T cells, B-cell-depleted T cells, or PBMCs.

This chain uses TRBV7-9 with TRBJ1-1; weak D call: TRBD1 (6 bases). The clonotype comes from a man aged 60 to 75 with acute or convalescent COVID-19. The sample was peripheral blood. In DNA form, the CDR3 reads TGTGCCAGCAGCTTAGAACAGGGTGCGGCAGCTTTCTTT. Its translation is CASSLEQGAAAFF. Combining the CDR3 with reference TRBV7-9 and TRBJ1-1 gives the whole variable domain DTGVSQNPRHKITKRGQNVTFRCDPISEHNRLYWYRQTLGQGPEFLTYFQNEAQLEKSRLLSDRFSAERPKGSFSTLEIQRTEQGDSAMYLCASSLEQGAAAFFGQGTRLTVV.